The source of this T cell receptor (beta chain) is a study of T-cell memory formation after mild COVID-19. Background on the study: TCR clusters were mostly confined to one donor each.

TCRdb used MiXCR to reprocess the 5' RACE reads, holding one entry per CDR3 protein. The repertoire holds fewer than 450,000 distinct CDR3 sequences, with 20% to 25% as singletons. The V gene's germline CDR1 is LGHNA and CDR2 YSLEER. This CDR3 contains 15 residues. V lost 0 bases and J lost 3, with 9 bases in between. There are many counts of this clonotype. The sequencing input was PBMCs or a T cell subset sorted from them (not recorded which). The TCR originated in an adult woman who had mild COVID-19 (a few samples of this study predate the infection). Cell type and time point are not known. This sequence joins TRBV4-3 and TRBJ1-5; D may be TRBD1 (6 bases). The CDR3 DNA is TGCGCCAGCAGCCAAGAGCAGGGGAACAATCAGCCCCAGCATTTT. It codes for CASSQEQGNNQPQHF.